Sequencing of this T cell receptor beta chain was carried out in a study of shared clonotypes between healthy human individuals. The study, taken as a whole, reports: Among donors, sharing of clonotypes was expected to be affected by sequencing depth. Naive CD4 clonotype sharing across a few donors was 4.5% to 6%. Rarefaction showed sorted-subset sequencing was incomplete despite large depth.

Naive CD8 cells lacked CD45RO, underwent positive selection for CCR7 and left out terminally differentiated effector memory CD45RA+ cells. Turning to this clone: Antigen: not known.

Tens of thousands of T cell genomes, or roughly 180 ng DNA, went into the sorted-subset replicate PCRs. The assay was immunoSEQ multiplex PCR, and TCRdb's table has in-frame clones only and misses some. The sample consists of some 800,000 clones, 92% of them appearing once. The receptor's source is a man younger than 45 in good health. Sequenced input: naive CD8+ T cells sorted from blood.

CDR3 loop: CASSLASTGTGNTEAFF. In DNA, the CDR3 is TGTGCCAGCAGCTTAGCCTCCACGGGGACGGGGAACACTGAAGCTTTCTTT. This rearrangement joins TRBV7-9 to TRBJ1-1; tentatively, D is TRBD1 (5 bases). V lost 0 bases and J 1 base, leaving 15 bases between the germline ends. This CDR3 comprises 17 residues. Germline loops: CDR1 SEHNR, CDR2 FQNEAQ (reference sequence).